Below are 3 T cell receptor beta chains sequenced from a single sample in a study of blood T cell repertoires in COVID-19. The repertoire was sequenced with immunoSEQ multiplex PCR; TCRdb's copy has only in-frame clones and lacks some. The data hold about 130,000 clones, with around 90% observed a single time. Specimen: peripheral blood. Source of these receptors: a man between 45 and 60 years old with active COVID-19.

This rearrangement joins TRBV4-2 to TRBJ2-1; 9 nucleotides match TRBD2. Germline V gives CDR1 LGHNA, CDR2 YNFKEQ. J was trimmed by 9 bases and V by 0 bases; bases with no gene match: 9. The CDR3 is 16 residues long. CDR3 coding DNA: TGTGCCAGCAGCCAAGAGGAGGCGGGAGGGGTCTTTGAGCAGTTCTTC. This sequence encodes CASSQEEAGGVFEQFF.

The gene calls are TRBV4-1 and TRBJ2-3; TRBD2 matches at 11 bases. The V gene end was trimmed by 4 bases and the J gene end by 0 bases; junction bases not matched to a gene: 6. This CDR3 contains 17 residues. Per germline, CDR1 MGHRA and CDR2 YSYEKL. CDR3 sequence reads: CASSRGGTSGSTDTQYF. The CDR3 region has the DNA TGCGCCAGCAGCCGAGGAGGGACTAGCGGAAGCACAGATACGCAGTATTTT.

V usage is TRBV7-9 and J usage is TRBJ2-7; D perhaps matches TRBD2 (7 bases). The CDR3 totals 14 residues. Per the germline V gene, CDR1 is SEHNR and CDR2 is FQNEAQ (reference sequence). With 5 bases removed from V and 5 bases from J, the gap between germline ends came to 16 bases. The CDR3, as DNA: TGTGCCAGCAGCCCTAGGGGGGGCGCGGACGAGCAGTACGTC. It translates to CASSPRGGADEQYV.